One T cell receptor (beta chain) is described in this entry. The antigen is not known. The data were obtained in a study of blood T cells in healthy people across ages. The wider study: The capture of about one barcoded beta molecule per two T cells was achieved by template switching.

Findings and caveats of the study: It was held that diversity estimates obtained from one million T cells represented underestimates.

The donors, aged 6 to 90, were healthy Caucasians from Russia. Peripheral blood, roughly 11 milliliters per donor, was collected. Alongside a J-beta primer mix, a sample-barcoded 5' primer served in a second PCR lasting roughly 7 to 11 cycles. TCRdb re-analysed the 5' RACE reads in MiXCR, keeping a single row per CDR3 protein. The sample holds approximately 1,000,000 distinct CDR3 sequences; around 45% are singletons and the top ten take approximately 17%. The specimen sequenced was blood. The TCR was taken from an older woman in good health.

The CDR3 sequence: CASSEGPQDRQYF. The CDR3 DNA is TGTGCCAGCAGTGAAGGTCCTCAGGATCGGCAGTATTTT. V is TRBV27 and J is TRBJ2-3; D is unresolved. Germline-derived CDR1 and CDR2 are MNHEY and SMNVEV (reference sequence). The germline V and J ends were trimmed by 5 bases and 11 bases, with 17 bases remaining between them. The CDR3 covers 13 residues.